This passage covers 27 T cell receptor beta chains from one sample sequenced in a study of CD8 T cells in ankylosing spondylitis. MiXCR was run by TCRdb on the 5' RACE reads, yielding one entry per CDR3 protein. The sample holds about 270,000 distinct CDR3 sequences, roughly 32% seen once. Sequences were obtained from blood, either unsorted or a sorted T cell fraction (not recorded which). Receptors originate from a male donor with ankylosing spondylitis or in good health (not recorded which).

This clonotype turned up a few times. This chain uses TRBV7-3 with TRBJ2-1; 7 bases are shared with TRBD1. Germline CDR1 is SGHTA and CDR2 is FQGTGA. V was clipped by 4 bases and J by 8 bases; unmatched bases: 5. The CDR3 contains 13 residues. CDR3 coding DNA: TGTGCCAGCAGCTCGACAGGGTCCTATGAGCAGTTCTTC. It codes for CASSSTGSYEQFF.

This chain uses TRBV7-2 with TRBJ2-4; 10 positions match TRBD1. Germline lookup yields CDR1 SGHTA and CDR2 FQGNSA. CDR3 length: 15 residues. The J segment lost 10 bases and the V segment lost 3 bases, leaving 9 bases of the junction unmatched. The CDR3 is CASSFPGQGYPIQYF. The CDR3 DNA follows: TGTGCCAGCAGCTTCCCGGGACAGGGGTACCCAATTCAGTACTTC.

This clonotype was picked up many times. The J gene is TRBJ2-3, the V gene TRBV20-1; D possibly corresponds to TRBD2 (6 bases). Trimming pared 0 bases from V and 1 base from J, leaving 11 bases between. Germline values: CDR1 DFQATT, CDR2 SNEGSKA (reference sequence). The CDR3 is made up of 15 amino acids. The CDR3 nucleotides read TGCAGTGCTAGAGATAGGTCTAGCGGCACAGATACGCAGTATTTT. It is translated as CSARDRSSGTDTQYF.

This clonotype was seen a few times. The chain uses TRBV5-5 and TRBJ2-5, with D tentatively TRBD2 (6 bases). Deletions cut 0 bases from V and 5 bases from J, with 14 bases between. The germline gives CDR1 SGHKS, CDR2 YYEKEE (reference sequence). This CDR3 contains 15 residues. The CDR3 DNA reads TGTGCCAGCAGCTTGGCGGCAGCTGGGGGGGAGACCCAGTACTTC. Amino acid sequence: CASSLAAAGGETQYF. The full variable domain, in which reference TRBV5-5 and TRBJ2-5 provide the parts outside the CDR3, is DAGVTQSPTHLIKTRGQQVTLRCSPISGHKSVSWYQQVLGQGPQFIFQYYEKEERGRGNFPDRFSARQFPNYSSELNVNALLLGDSALYLCASSLAAAGGETQYFGPGTRLLVL.

V is TRBV20-1 and J is TRBJ2-5, with D tentatively TRBD2 (6 bases). In germline, CDR1 is DFQATT, CDR2 SNEGSKA (reference sequence). CDR3 length equals 13 residues. The V gene lost 8 bases and the J gene lost 0 bases, with 13 bases spanning the gap. The chain's CDR3 is CSPWDSHQETQYF. DNA for the CDR3: TGCAGTCCCTGGGACTCCCACCAAGAGACCCAGTACTTC.

The chain recombines TRBV28 with TRBJ2-2; no clear D gene. The CDR3 extends over 15 amino acids. The germline V and J ends were trimmed by 3 bases and 7 bases, with 15 bases remaining between them. CDR1 and CDR2 from the germline V gene are MDHEN and SYDVKM. CDR3 coding DNA: TGTGCCAGCAGTTTGGAGTCGAGACAAGACGGGGAGCTGTTTTTT. This translates into CASSLESRQDGELFF.

The chain uses TRBV5-1 and TRBJ2-1; TRBD1 aligns across 7 bases. CDR1 SGHRS and CDR2 YFSETQ come from the germline V gene. Trimming cost V 4 bases and J 3 bases; bases outside gene matches: 7. The CDR3 is 15 amino acids. The CDR3 sequence is CASSTGQAYYNEQFF. CDR3 coding DNA: TGCGCCAGCAGCACCGGACAGGCCTACTACAATGAGCAGTTCTTC.

The chain joins TRBV28 to TRBJ2-1; D not certain. The CDR3 spans 12 residues. CDR1 is MDHEN and CDR2 is SYDVKM in the germline V gene. V lost 6 bases and J 5 bases, leaving 8 bases between the germline ends. CDR3 sequence (DNA): TGTGCCAGCAGCCCTACCAACAATGAGCAGTTCTTC. Protein product: CASSPTNNEQFF.

Written as DNA, the CDR3 is TGCAGCGAAAAGGGGAACACTGAAGCTTTCTTT. It translates to CSEKGNTEAFF. This chain joins TRBV29-1 and TRBJ1-1, with D unclear. Looked up from germline, CDR1 is SQVTM and CDR2 is ANQGSEA. The ends were cut back, 7 bases at V and 1 base at J, with 7 bases in the middle. This CDR3 spans 11 amino acids.

This chain links TRBV10-2 with TRBJ2-7, with D possibly TRBD1 on 6 matching bases. From germline, CDR1 is WSHSY and CDR2 SAAADI. The CDR3 runs 14 residues. V shed 3 bases and J shed 2 bases, with 11 bases lying between them. Here the CDR3 reads CASSEYKGAYEQYF. The CDR3 DNA reads TGCGCCAGCAGTGAATACAAGGGGGCCTACGAGCAGTACTTC.

A few counts support this clonotype. The CDR3 loop is CSVGSGAPTGELFF. The CDR3 nucleotides read TGCAGCGTTGGGTCGGGGGCTCCAACCGGGGAGCTGTTTTTT. This chain joins TRBV29-1 and TRBJ2-2; the D call may be TRBD1 or TRBD2 (6 bases each). Deletions cut 4 bases from V and 5 bases from J, with 14 bases between. This CDR3 has 14 amino acids. The germline V gene has CDR1 SQVTM and CDR2 ANQGSEA.

The chain uses TRBV12-3 or TRBV12-4 and TRBJ2-1; 10 bases map to TRBD1. V gave up 5 bases and J gave up 9 bases; unmatched junction bases: 10. The CDR3 totals 15 residues. Written as DNA, the CDR3 is TGTGCCAGCAGTGGGGGACAGGGGTATCAGGGTGAGCAGTTCTTC. Amino acids: CASSGGQGYQGEQFF.

V is TRBV7-9 and J is TRBJ2-1, with 7 bases fitting TRBD1. Germline values: CDR1 SEHNR, CDR2 FQNEAQ (reference sequence). The CDR3 totals 13 residues. J lost 6 bases, V lost 8 bases, and 7 bases had no gene match. CDR3 protein: CASGDYRGNEQFF. DNA of the CDR3: TGTGCCAGCGGGGATTACAGGGGCAATGAGCAGTTCTTC. Variable domain in full (rest from reference TRBV7-9 and TRBJ2-1): DTGVSQNPRHKITKRGQNVTFRCDPISEHNRLYWYRQTLGQGPEFLTYFQNEAQLEKSRLLSDRFSAERPKGSFSTLEIQRTEQGDSAMYLCASGDYRGNEQFFGPGTRLTVL.

The chain links TRBV6-1 to TRBJ2-1, with D possibly TRBD2 on 6 matching bases. The CDR3 sequence is 13 residues long. Germline V gene data show CDR1 as MNHNS and CDR2 as SASEGT. V was cut by 3 bases and J by 6 bases, with 9 bases left in between. In nucleotides, the CDR3 is TGTGCCAGCAGTGAGCGGGACCGCAATGAGCAGTTCTTC. Protein product: CASSERDRNEQFF.

This clonotype was picked up a small number of times. The CDR3 nucleotides read TGCAGTGCCACACCACGGGGGCAGGTAGGGGACGAGCAGTACTTC. Amino acid sequence: CSATPRGQVGDEQYF. The genes are TRBV20-1 and TRBJ2-7; D may be TRBD1 or TRBD2 (6 bases each). The CDR3 spans 15 residues. Germline-derived CDR1 and CDR2 are DFQATT and SNEGSKA (reference sequence). V lost 6 bases and J 5 bases, leaving 23 bases between the germline ends.

This clonotype has more than one count but fewer than ten. This chain links TRBV11-1 with TRBJ2-6, with D perhaps being TRBD1 or TRBD2 (5 bases each). Germline CDR1 reads SGHAT; CDR2 reads FQDESV (reference sequence). The CDR3 is 18 residues long. V shed 1 base and J shed 4 bases, with 17 bases lying between them. This CDR3 is CASSLVGTGPAGANVLTF. The CDR3 region has the DNA TGTGCCAGCAGCTTAGTAGGGACCGGTCCAGCGGGGGCCAACGTCCTGACTTTC.

This clonotype was seen at least ten times. This chain uses TRBV12-3 or TRBV12-4 with TRBJ2-1, with D uncertain. The CDR3 loop spans 14 amino acids. V lost 2 bases and J lost 4, with 9 bases in between. CDR3 sequence: CASSLKRGYNEQFF. CDR3 DNA: TGTGCCAGCAGTTTAAAGCGCGGTTACAATGAGCAGTTCTTC.

Here the CDR3 DNA reads TGTGCCAGCAGCCCCAGGGGGTTTGGGGAAAAACTGTTTTTT. It encodes CASSPRGFGEKLFF. This sequence joins TRBV3-1 and TRBJ1-4; 7 bases are a match to TRBD1. From germline, CDR1 is LGHDT and CDR2 YNNKEL (reference sequence). This CDR3 is built from 14 residues. With V trimmed by 4 bases and J by 8 bases, 7 bases remained unmatched.

The V gene is TRBV6-1, the J gene TRBJ1-3; D is perhaps TRBD1 (5 bases). This CDR3 region has 16 residues. Deletions cut 6 bases from V and 0 bases from J, with 15 bases between. Germline CDR1 is MNHNS and CDR2 is SASEGT. CDR3 residues: CASSNGNRPSGNTIYF. The DNA for the CDR3 is TGTGCCAGCAGCAACGGGAACAGGCCCTCTGGAAACACCATATATTTT.

V and J are TRBV27 and TRBJ1-2; D is possibly TRBD1 (5 bases). V lost 6 bases and J 7 bases, leaving 18 bases between the germline ends. The CDR3 is made up of 14 amino acids. Per germline, CDR1 MNHEY and CDR2 SMNVEV (reference sequence). This chain's CDR3 is CASSQNPTGLGYTF. In DNA, the CDR3 is TGTGCCAGCAGCCAAAATCCCACAGGACTTGGCTACACCTTC.

V and J are TRBV7-9 and TRBJ1-1, with D perhaps matching TRBD1 (6 bases). Trimming stripped 7 bases from V and 1 base from J, with 19 bases between. This CDR3 is built from 16 residues. CDR1 and CDR2 from the germline V gene are SEHNR and FQNEAQ (reference sequence). CDR3 amino acids: CASIGGLKNANTEAFF. In DNA, the CDR3 is TGTGCCAGCATTGGGGGGCTTAAAAACGCGAACACTGAAGCTTTCTTT.

The rearrangement uses TRBV28 and TRBJ2-7, with D maybe TRBD2 (5 bases). Germline CDR1 reads MDHEN; CDR2 reads SYDVKM. The CDR3 spans 13 residues. V was clipped by 10 bases and J by 3 bases, with 16 bases between them. The CDR3 is CATQEGLFYEQYF. For the CDR3, the DNA is TGTGCCACCCAAGAGGGCCTATTCTACGAGCAGTACTTC.

This clonotype was counted between two and nine times. The V gene is TRBV20-1, the J gene TRBJ1-1; D remains ambiguous. Trimming took off 6 bases at V and 5 bases at J, with 13 bases between the two ends. Germline V gives CDR1 DFQATT, CDR2 SNEGSKA (reference sequence). This CDR3 region has 12 residues. The DNA of the CDR3 is TGCAGTGCCCAGTCGGGGTATACTGAAGCTTTCTTT. Its protein product is CSAQSGYTEAFF.

Only a few counts were recorded for this clonotype. This chain links TRBV10-3 with TRBJ2-1; 7 bases agree with TRBD1. Unmatched junction bases numbered 2, after V lost 8 bases and J lost 7 bases. This CDR3 spans 11 amino acids. Germline values: CDR1 ENHRY, CDR2 SYGVKD. The CDR3 coding sequence is TGTGCCATCGACAGGGAAAATGAGCAGTTCTTC. This encodes CAIDRENEQFF.

The table lists this clonotype with a few counts. The rearrangement joins TRBV7-9 to TRBJ2-1, with 8 bases matching TRBD2. CDR1 is SEHNR, CDR2 FQNEAQ, per germline (reference sequence). CDR3 size: 15 residues. The V gene end was trimmed by 5 bases and the J gene end by 7 bases; junction bases not matched to a gene: 10. The CDR3 bases are TGTGCCAGCAGCGCACCAAGCGGGGGCGGGAATGAGCAGTTCTTC. This encodes CASSAPSGGGNEQFF.

The table lists this clonotype with a few counts. The rearrangement uses TRBV29-1 and TRBJ2-4, with a tentative D call TRBD2 (6 bases). The V and J ends lost 6 bases and 0 bases respectively, with 9 bases between them. Germline values: CDR1 SQVTM, CDR2 ANQGSEA. The CDR3 is 13 residues long. DNA of the CDR3: TGCAGCGTCCTGGGGGGAGCCAAAAACATTCAGTACTTC. As protein: CSVLGGAKNIQYF.

The chain uses TRBV4-1 and TRBJ1-2, with 7 bases matching TRBD1. Germline V gene lookup returns CDR1 MGHRA and CDR2 YSYEKL. V shed 2 bases and J 0 bases; nucleotides not matched to a gene: 6. This CDR3 comprises 16 residues. This chain's CDR3 is CASSQPLTGTNYGYTF. Written as DNA, the CDR3 is TGCGCCAGCAGCCAACCTCTGACAGGGACTAACTATGGCTACACCTTC.